This T cell receptor (beta chain) was profiled in a study of blood T cell repertoires in COVID-19. Using immunoSEQ multiplex PCR, the repertoire was profiled, and TCRdb retains in-frame clones only, with some absent. The profile shows approximately 230,000 clones, approximately 84% of them singletons. Enrolled through a virtual design, the participants were between about 18 and 100 years of age and came from 24 US areas. V lost 4 bases to trimming and J lost 0 bases, with 18 bases between them. CDR1 is LNHDA, CDR2 SQIVND, per germline (reference sequence). This CDR3 is 17 amino acids long. This receptor was obtained from a man younger than 30 who had recovered from COVID-19. Sequencing was done on a sample of PBMCs or T cells enriched from blood (not recorded which). This chain uses TRBV19 with TRBJ2-5; tentative D call: TRBD1 (6 bases). The CDR3 DNA reads TGTGCCAGTAGTAGCGGACAGAAAAGGAGGTACCAAGAGACCCAGTACTTC. Protein: CASSSGQKRRYQETQYF.